The source of this T cell receptor (beta chain) is a study of T cell changes during pregnancy in multiple sclerosis. This CDR3 comprises 11 residues. Germline V CDR1 and CDR2: SGHTS, YDEGEE. V was trimmed by 0 bases and J by 13 bases, leaving 7 bases between them. Clones were read by immunoSEQ multiplex PCR, and TCRdb kept only the in-frame ones, dropping some. The data show 65,000 to 75,000 clones, with under 95% seen just once and about 1.3% held by the top ten. The receptor was isolated from a female donor in good health, enrolled as a control in a pregnancy study. The sequencing used peripheral blood, collected in the third trimester of pregnancy. The rearrangement joins TRBV5-8 to TRBJ1-4; D remains unclear. The CDR3 DNA follows: TGTGCCAGCAGCTTGGGGTGGAGACTGTTTTTT. Translation: CASSLGWRLFF.